One sample yielded the 27 T cell receptor beta chains listed below, sequenced in a study of TIL therapy for anti-PD-1-resistant metastatic lung cancer. Noted time point: pre-treatment sample, taken before nivolumab and TIL therapy. The immunoSEQ assay was v3. Method: immunoSEQ multiplex PCR; TCRdb's copy keeps in-frame clones and lacks some. The data show 50,000 to 65,000 clones, approximately 80% seen once. The sequenced sample was blood, obtained at baseline. The receptor source for this set is a person aged 25 to 80 with non-small cell lung cancer.

The chain joins TRBV3-1 (or the pseudogene TRBV3-2) to TRBJ2-1; no firm D call. V lost 4 bases and J 7 bases, leaving 14 bases between the germline ends. The CDR3 is 14 residues long. Germline V gene lookup returns CDR1 LGHDT and CDR2 YNNKEL (reference sequence). CDR3 nucleotide sequence: TGTGCCAGCAGCCGGATCGAGGTCCCGAATGAGCAGTTCTTC. Its protein product is CASSRIEVPNEQFF.

The chain joins TRBV28 to TRBJ2-2; D gene unclear. CDR1 MDHEN and CDR2 SYDVKM come from the germline V gene. V gave up 3 bases and J gave up 6 bases, with 5 bases separating them. This CDR3 has 12 amino acids. The CDR3 sequence is CASSFRPGELFF. CDR3 nucleotides: TGTGCCAGCAGTTTCCGGCCCGGGGAGCTGTTTTTT.

The chain joins TRBV10-3 to TRBJ2-1; TRBD2 agrees at 10 bases. Losses at the gene ends were 2 bases for V and 4 bases for J; bases not matched to a gene: 5. The CDR3 length is 16 residues. The germline CDR1 and CDR2 sequences are ENHRY and SYGVKD. The DNA for the CDR3 is TGTGCCATCAGTGAGGACGCTAGCGGGAGTTACAATGAGCAGTTCTTC. Translating gives CAISEDASGSYNEQFF.

Here the CDR3 DNA reads TGTGCCAGCGATCGGTACTACGAGCAGTACTTC. This translates into CASDRYYEQYF. This chain links TRBV2 with TRBJ2-7; D remains ambiguous. Germline V CDR1 and CDR2: SNHLY, FYNNEI. Trimming removed 8 bases from V and 3 bases from J, with 8 bases in between. The length of the CDR3 is 11 residues.

This chain uses TRBV28 with TRBJ2-3; D ambiguous. Germline CDR1 MDHEN, CDR2 SYDVKM. The germline V and J ends were trimmed by 5 bases and 3 bases, with 18 bases remaining between them. The CDR3 is made up of 16 amino acids. CDR3 nucleotide sequence: TGTGCCAGCAGTCCCCGGGCCTCAAGGAGAACAGATACGCAGTATTTT. Protein product: CASSPRASRRTDTQYF. Full variable domain (outside the CDR3, taken from reference TRBV28 and TRBJ2-3): DVKVTQSSRYLVKRTGEKVFLECVQDMDHENMFWYRQDPGLGLRLIYFSYDVKMKEKGDIPEGYSVSREKKERFSLILESASTNQTSMYLCASSPRASRRTDTQYFGPGTRLTVL.

The chain couples TRBV2 to TRBJ2-1; 7 bases align to TRBD2. The CDR3 contains 14 residues. CDR1 and CDR2 (germline): SNHLY, FYNNEI. After removal of 10 bases from V and 3 bases from J, the junction contained 9 bases not matched to a gene. The CDR3 loop is CATGLGFFYNEQFF. The CDR3 coding sequence is TGTGCCACCGGACTAGGTTTTTTCTACAATGAGCAGTTCTTC.

V and J are TRBV9 and TRBJ2-5, with D uncertain. The CDR3 is 14 amino acids. Germline V CDR1 and CDR2: SGDLS, YYNGEE. With 3 bases removed from V and 5 bases from J, the gap between germline ends came to 14 bases. Written as DNA, the CDR3 is TGTGCCAGCAGCGGGCTCCGGCCTGCGGAGACCCAGTACTTC. Encoded protein: CASSGLRPAETQYF.

The V and J genes are TRBV10-1 and TRBJ1-1, with a tentative D call TRBD1 (5 bases). V was cut by 5 bases and J by 3 bases, with 10 bases left in between. The CDR3 covers 13 residues. Germline V gene sequence: CDR1 WNHNN, CDR2 SYGVQD (reference sequence). CDR3 DNA sequence: TGCGCCAGCAGTTTACAGGAGGACACTGAAGCTTTCTTT. Translation gives CASSLQEDTEAFF.

The chain couples TRBV9 to TRBJ2-7; D is perhaps TRBD2 (6 bases). Germline lookup yields CDR1 SGDLS and CDR2 YYNGEE. V was clipped by 3 bases and J by 3 bases, with 16 bases between them. This CDR3 is built from 15 residues. This CDR3 reads CASSEFPSDVYEQYF. CDR3 sequence (DNA): TGTGCCAGCAGCGAGTTCCCTAGCGATGTCTACGAGCAGTACTTC.

This chain joins TRBV9 and TRBJ2-7; D gene uncertain. This CDR3 has 14 residues. Germline-derived CDR1 and CDR2 are SGDLS and YYNGEE. Trimming cost V 0 bases and J 2 bases, with 9 bases left between them. CDR3 residues: CASSVADKPYEQYF. CDR3 DNA sequence: TGTGCCAGCAGCGTAGCCGACAAACCCTACGAGCAGTACTTC.

This chain links TRBV7-3 with TRBJ1-1; D possibly corresponds to TRBD1 (5 bases). The V end lost 5 bases, the J end lost 2 bases, and 9 bases lay between the germline ends. The V gene's germline CDR1 is SGHTA and CDR2 FQGTGA. The CDR3 covers 13 residues. The DNA of the CDR3 is TGTGCCAGCAGCAGCGACAGAAACACTGAAGCTTTCTTT. As protein: CASSSDRNTEAFF. Full variable domain (missing parts from reference TRBV7-3 and TRBJ1-1): GAGVSQTPSNKVTEKGKYVELRCDPISGHTALYWYRQSLGQGPEFLIYFQGTGAADDSGLPNDRFFAVRPEGSVSTLKIQRTERGDSAVYLCASSSDRNTEAFFGQGTRLTVV.

The CDR3 sequence: CASTSGPVEKLFF. CDR3 bases: TGTGCCAGCACCTCCGGGCCCGTAGAAAAACTGTTTTTT. The chain couples TRBV6-5 to TRBJ1-4, with D unresolved. The CDR3 extends over 13 amino acids. The germline V gene encodes CDR1 MNHEY and CDR2 SVGAGI. Trimming cost V 7 bases and J 8 bases, with 14 bases left between them.

The chain has TRBV19 and TRBJ2-1; 9 nucleotides agree with TRBD1. The germline CDR1 and CDR2 sequences are LNHDA and SQIVND (reference sequence). The CDR3 has 16 amino acids. With 8 bases clipped from V and 1 base from J, the junction kept 9 bases outside the gene matches. CDR3 residues: CASSKLQGASYNEQFF. The CDR3, as DNA: TGTGCCAGTTCCAAGCTACAGGGGGCTTCCTACAATGAGCAGTTCTTC.

The V gene is TRBV30, the J gene TRBJ2-1; possibly TRBD2 for D (5 bases). This CDR3 comprises 15 residues. Germline CDR1 is GTSNPN and CDR2 is SVGIG (reference sequence). V lost 1 base and J lost 7, with 17 bases in between. In nucleotides, the CDR3 is TGTGCCTGGAGTGCCGGGGTAGCAGCCGGAAATGAGCAGTTCTTC. This codes for CAWSAGVAAGNEQFF.

The J gene is TRBJ2-3, the V gene TRBV11-2; 8 bases line up with TRBD2. The junction had 18 bases not matched to a gene; V was cut back by 3 bases and J by 4 bases. CDR1 is SGHAT, CDR2 FQNNGV, per germline. The CDR3 is 19 residues long. CDR3 nucleotides: TGTGCCAGCAGCTTCCCTAGGGGCGGGAGGTGGGCGCGGGCAGATACGCAGTATTTT. This gives the protein CASSFPRGGRWARADTQYF.

This chain uses TRBV3-1 (or the pseudogene TRBV3-2) with TRBJ2-5, with 12 bases identical to TRBD2. Germline CDR1 reads LGHDT; CDR2 reads YNNKEL (reference sequence). V was pared by 1 base and J by 3 bases, with 3 bases of the junction left unmatched. This CDR3 spans 16 amino acids. The CDR3 reads CASSQGRTSGKETQYF. The CDR3 DNA reads TGTGCCAGCAGCCAAGGCAGGACTAGCGGGAAAGAGACCCAGTACTTC.

The chain couples TRBV11-3 to TRBJ2-7; D remains unclear. The V gene's germline CDR1 is SGHNT and CDR2 YENEEA. V was trimmed by 5 bases and J by 7 bases, leaving 12 bases between them. The CDR3 has 12 amino acids. The CDR3: CASSGIDQEQYF. The CDR3 DNA sequence: TGTGCCAGCAGCGGAATAGACCAGGAGCAGTACTTC. The full variable domain, with the rest looked up from reference TRBV11-3 and TRBJ2-7, is EAGVVQSPRYKIIEKKQPVAFWCNPISGHNTLYWYLQNLGQGPELLIRYENEEAVDDSQLPKDRFSAERLKGVDSTLKIQPAELGDSAVYLCASSGIDQEQYFGPGTRLTVT.

The J gene is TRBJ2-3, the V gene TRBV4-2; 10 positions match TRBD2. V gave up 2 bases and J gave up 1 base; unmatched junction bases: 0. Germline V gene lookup returns CDR1 LGHNA and CDR2 YNFKEQ. This CDR3 contains 15 residues. CDR3 DNA sequence: TGTGCCAGCAGCCAACTAGCGGGAGGCACAGATACGCAGTATTTT. Its translation: CASSQLAGGTDTQYF.

This clone showed up just a few times. This sequence joins TRBV5-1 and TRBJ2-2; 7 bases fit TRBD1. CDR1 SGHRS and CDR2 YFSETQ come from the germline V gene. Germline trimming cut 2 bases from V and 4 bases from J; bases unmatched to any gene: 2. The CDR3 length is 14 residues. The CDR3 here is CASSFRQGTGELFF. The CDR3 DNA sequence: TGCGCCAGCAGCTTCCGACAGGGCACCGGGGAGCTGTTTTTT.

The rearrangement joins TRBV28 to TRBJ1-2; 8 bases are a match to TRBD1. The CDR3 covers 15 residues. Germline loops: CDR1 MDHEN, CDR2 SYDVKM. The V and J ends lost 1 base and 8 bases, in that order; junction bases with no gene match: 9. The CDR3 nucleotides read TGTGCCAGCAGTTTATATATGGACAGGGAAGGGGGCTACACCTTC. This sequence encodes CASSLYMDREGGYTF.

The chain carries TRBV29-1 and TRBJ1-3, with TRBD1 matching 8 bases. Germline trimming cut 1 base from V and 2 bases from J; bases unmatched to any gene: 4. CDR3 length equals 15 residues. Germline CDR1 and CDR2: SQVTM and ANQGSEA. The CDR3 loop reads CSVEGQGATGNTIYF. The DNA for the CDR3 is TGCAGCGTTGAAGGCCAGGGGGCAACTGGAAACACCATATATTTT.

This clone came up once. The V and J genes are TRBV4-1 and TRBJ2-3; 11 bases fit TRBD1. From germline, CDR1 is MGHRA and CDR2 YSYEKL. The CDR3 has 19 residues. The junction had 14 bases not matched to a gene; V was cut back by 6 bases and J by 0 bases. The DNA of the CDR3 is TGCGCCAGCAGTCCGGACAGGGGGCTAGCGGGTATTAGCACAGATACGCAGTATTTT. This sequence encodes CASSPDRGLAGISTDTQYF.

Only one count was recorded for this clone. The chain couples TRBV3-1 (or the pseudogene TRBV3-2) to TRBJ1-4, with a possible D match to TRBD1 (6 bases). V gave up 4 bases and J gave up 3 bases, with 12 bases separating them. This CDR3 has 15 residues. Germline V gives CDR1 LGHDT, CDR2 YNNKEL (reference sequence). DNA for the CDR3: TGTGCCAGCAGCCGGCGGGGGCCTGCTAATGAAAAACTGTTTTTT. Translating it yields CASSRRGPANEKLFF.

This chain joins TRBV3-1 (or the pseudogene TRBV3-2) and TRBJ2-5; TRBD2 might be the D (6 bases). Per germline, CDR1 LGHDT and CDR2 YNNKEL (reference sequence). V was clipped by 1 base and J by 5 bases, with 14 bases between them. This CDR3 comprises 15 residues. CDR3 residues: CASSQAGVAGETQYF. The CDR3, as DNA: TGTGCCAGCAGCCAAGCGGGAGTTGCGGGGGAGACCCAGTACTTC.

The gene calls are TRBV19 and TRBJ2-3; D is uncertain. The V end lost 5 bases, the J end lost 1 base, and 13 bases lay between the germline ends. CDR3 size: 15 residues. Germline V gene lookup returns CDR1 LNHDA and CDR2 SQIVND (reference sequence). The CDR3 is CASSVLSDGTDTQYF. The CDR3 nucleotides read TGTGCCAGTAGTGTCCTGTCAGACGGCACAGATACGCAGTATTTT.

The chain links TRBV9 to TRBJ1-1, with TRBD1 identical over 7 bases. The germline V gene encodes CDR1 SGDLS and CDR2 YYNGEE. The V gene end was trimmed by 0 bases and the J gene end by 8 bases; junction bases not matched to a gene: 4. The CDR3 is 13 residues long. CDR3 sequence reads: CASSVATGAEAFF. CDR3 nucleotide sequence: TGTGCCAGCAGCGTAGCTACAGGGGCCGAAGCTTTCTTT. Drawing the rest from reference TRBV9 and TRBJ1-1, the complete variable domain is DSGVTQTPKHLITATGQRVTLRCSPRSGDLSVYWYQQSLDQGLQFLIQYYNGEERAKGNILERFSAQQFPDLHSELNLSSLELGDSALYFCASSVATGAEAFFGQGTRLTVV.

Here the CDR3 reads CASSLGERGNIQYF. CDR3 bases: TGTGCCAGCAGCTTGGGTGAGAGGGGGAACATTCAGTACTTC. The rearrangement joins TRBV5-4 to TRBJ2-4; tentative D call: TRBD1 (6 bases). V lost 0 bases and J lost 7, with 11 bases in between. The CDR3 extends over 14 amino acids. Per the germline V gene, CDR1 is SGHNT and CDR2 is YYREEE (reference sequence). The full variable domain, rest sourced from reference TRBV5-4 and TRBJ2-4, is ETGVTQSPTHLIKTRGQQVTLRCSSQSGHNTVSWYQQALGQGPQFIFQYYREEENGRGNFPPRFSGLQFPNYSSELNVNALELDDSALYLCASSLGERGNIQYFGAGTRLSVL.